This is a list of T cell receptor beta chains from one sample in a study of blood T cells in healthy people across ages. TCRdb processed the 5' RACE reads anew with MiXCR; each CDR3 protein has one entry. The sample lists about 1.4 million distinct CDR3 sequences, 59% occurring once. Specimen: blood. Every receptor here comes from a young man in good health. Each CDR3 is given with its conserved first and last residue. D genes are given only for firm matches. The listing skips clone size in some rows; elsewhere it reads once, few, many or a size class.

cdr3_aa cdr3_nt d_call clone_size j_call v_call
CASSSEKGDPFNEQFF TGTGCCAGCAGCTCTGAAAAGGGGGACCCCTTTAATGAGCAGTTCTTC . . TRBJ2-1 TRBV7-6
CSARRGNYSNQPQHF TGCAGTGCGAGACGGGGGAACTATAGCAATCAGCCCCAGCATTTT . . TRBJ1-5 TRBV20-1
CASSSGTVYGYTF TGTGCCAGCAGCTCAGGGACAGTCTATGGCTACACCTTC TRBD1 many TRBJ1-2 TRBV11-2
CASKGEGPDTQYF TGTGCCAGCAAGGGCGAAGGGCCAGATACGCAGTATTTT . . TRBJ2-3 TRBV7-6
CASSARSTDTQYF TGTGCCAGCAGTGCACGTAGCACAGATACGCAGTATTTT . few TRBJ2-3 TRBV27
CASSDFQGQETQYF TGTGCCAGCAGTGATTTTCAGGGGCAAGAGACCCAGTACTTC . . TRBJ2-5 TRBV25-1
CATSDPPPGTDTQYF TGTGCCACCAGTGATCCCCCGCCCGGCACAGATACGCAGTATTTT . . TRBJ2-3 TRBV24-1
CATSGGASYEQYF TGTGCCACCAGCGGGGGGGCCTCCTACGAGCAGTACTTC . . TRBJ2-7 TRBV15
CASSLLPQDTQYF TGTGCCAGCAGCTTACTCCCCCAGGATACGCAGTATTTT . . TRBJ2-3 TRBV7-9
CSATSPGYTF TGCAGTGCAACGAGCCCCGGCTACACCTTC . . TRBJ1-2 TRBV20-1
CASSPGGAAAQETQYF TGCGCCAGCAGCCCCGGCGGGGCGGCAGCCCAAGAGACCCAGTACTTC . once TRBJ2-5 TRBV5-1
CASSPQGRVGQPQHF TGTGCCAGCAGTCCTCAGGGGAGGGTAGGGCAGCCCCAGCATTTT . . TRBJ1-5 TRBV6-5
CAAAGSLNQPQHF TGTGCCGCGGCGGGGTCGTTGAATCAGCCCCAGCATTTT . few TRBJ1-5 TRBV6-6
CSVGPGFSTEAFF TGCAGCGTTGGCCCGGGGTTTTCCACTGAAGCTTTCTTT . . TRBJ1-1 TRBV29-1
CSARATRRSNQPQHF TGCAGTGCTAGGGCGACTCGGAGGAGCAATCAGCCCCAGCATTTT . . TRBJ1-5 TRBV20-1
CASARNRTGPYEAFF TGTGCCAGCGCCCGCAATAGGACAGGGCCTTATGAAGCTTTCTTT TRBD1 . TRBJ1-1 TRBV27
CASSREDRGDNEQFF TGCGCCAGCAGCCGGGAAGACAGGGGCGACAATGAGCAGTTCTTC TRBD1 . TRBJ2-1 TRBV5-1
CASSQEVGRRGYTF TGTGCCAGCAGCCAAGAGGTGGGCCGGCGGGGCTACACCTTC . few TRBJ1-2 TRBV3-1
CASNPRDYYEQYF TGTGCCAGCAACCCCCGGGATTACTACGAGCAGTACTTC . . TRBJ2-7 TRBV2
CASSVRDPRSDTQYF TGTGCCAGCAGCGTCCGGGACCCTAGGTCAGATACGCAGTATTTT . few TRBJ2-3 TRBV14
CASSLSGLEQYF TGTGCCAGCAGCTTAAGCGGGCTCGAGCAGTACTTC . . TRBJ2-7 TRBV7-9
CASHLSNEQFF TGTGCCAGCCATCTGAGTAATGAGCAGTTCTTC . . TRBJ2-1 TRBV2
CASSYRGRTLEQYF TGTGCCAGCAGTTACAGGGGGAGGACCCTCGAGCAGTACTTC . . TRBJ2-7 TRBV6-6
CASRGLAHSSYEQYF TGTGCCAGCAGAGGACTAGCGCATAGCTCCTACGAGCAGTACTTC TRBD2 . TRBJ2-7 TRBV2
CASSLAHGTGRTEAFF TGTGCCAGCAGTTTAGCGCATGGGACAGGGAGGACTGAAGCTTTCTTT TRBD1 . TRBJ1-1 TRBV12-3/TRBV12-4
CSAYVSSGANVLTF TGCAGTGCCTACGTCAGCTCTGGGGCCAACGTCCTGACTTTC . . TRBJ2-6 TRBV20-1
CASSSQGAGLYEQYF TGTGCCAGCAGCTCACAGGGGGCTGGCCTCTACGAGCAGTACTTC TRBD1 few TRBJ2-7 TRBV7-2
CASGLVLPTQGEGYNEQFF TGTGCTAGTGGTTTGGTACTCCCCACACAGGGAGAGGGCTACAATGAGCAGTTCTTC . few TRBJ2-1 TRBV12-5
CSVRLGQGISEAFF TGCAGCGTTAGGTTGGGCCAGGGGATCTCTGAAGCTTTCTTT . . TRBJ1-1 TRBV29-1
CASAPGTSSNEQFF TGTGCCAGCGCTCCAGGGACTAGCAGCAATGAGCAGTTCTTC TRBD2 . TRBJ2-1 TRBV3-1
CSAADSGNTIYF TGCAGCGCCGCGGACTCTGGGAACACCATATATTTT . . TRBJ1-3 TRBV29-1
CASSPKGEAFF TGTGCCAGCAGCCCAAAGGGGGAAGCTTTCTTT . . TRBJ1-1 TRBV7-9
CASSSGDQPQHF TGTGCCAGCAGTTCAGGGGATCAGCCCCAGCATTTT . few TRBJ1-5 TRBV12-3/TRBV12-4
CAADSLMNTEAFF TGTGCCGCTGACTCACTCATGAACACTGAAGCTTTCTTT . . TRBJ1-1 TRBV6-1
CASSPFTAGETQYF TGTGCCAGCAGTCCCTTCACGGCGGGGGAGACCCAGTACTTC . . TRBJ2-5 TRBV12-3/TRBV12-4
CASSFWTEETQYF TGTGCCAGCAGCTTTTGGACAGAAGAGACCCAGTACTTC . few TRBJ2-5 TRBV5-4
CSAHPGLAGPSSYNEQFF TGCAGTGCACATCCGGGACTAGCGGGCCCGAGCTCCTACAATGAGCAGTTCTTC TRBD2 once TRBJ2-1 TRBV20-1
CASSPSGLETQYF TGTGCCAGCAGCCCCTCGGGGTTAGAGACCCAGTACTTC . many TRBJ2-5 TRBV7-2
CSARLTGSGNQPQHF TGCAGTGCCAGATTGACAGGGTCCGGCAATCAGCCCCAGCATTTT TRBD1 . TRBJ1-5 TRBV20-1
CASSQDSLRLFF TGCGCCAGCAGCCAAGATAGCCTAAGATTGTTCTTC . . TRBJ2-1 TRBV4-1
CASSWGQALLGYGYTF TGTGCCAGCAGCTGGGGACAGGCCCTCTTAGGATATGGCTACACCTTC TRBD1 . TRBJ1-2 TRBV7-9
CASNEAGDRSNEQFF TGTGCCAGCAATGAAGCGGGGGACCGGAGCAATGAGCAGTTCTTC TRBD2 . TRBJ2-1 TRBV6-1
CAWGLGQLAEKLFF TGTGCCTGGGGCCTGGGGCAGTTGGCGGAAAAACTGTTTTTT . . TRBJ1-4 TRBV30
CASRMDSPNSPLHF TGTGCCAGCAGGATGGACAGCCCTAATTCACCCCTCCACTTT . . TRBJ1-6 TRBV6-2/TRBV6-3
CASSQDRQGGGWTDTQYF TGTGCCAGCAGCCAAGATCGACAGGGGGGTGGTTGGACAGATACGCAGTATTTT TRBD1 . TRBJ2-3 TRBV3-1